The entry below describes one T cell receptor beta chain. This clone was recorded once. Its antigen has not been determined. Base qualities are not recorded, but no much larger clone differs from it by a single base. Patients with a history of autoimmune disease or receiving systemic immunosuppression were excluded from the trial. Peripheral blood for TCR sequencing was drawn from every dose cohort at baseline, at cycle 4 day 1 and at cycle 7 day 1. The samples were taken from a phase I, first-in-human, multicenter, open-label dose-escalation trial of ivuxolimab. Adults with locally advanced or metastatic head and neck squamous cell, hepatocellular, melanoma or renal cell carcinoma were enrolled in the trial. Before TCR sequencing, CD4+ T cells and CD8+ T cells from peripheral blood were sorted into separate populations. For sequencing of the TCRbeta CDR3 region, genomic DNA was extracted from the sorted cells. The immunoSEQ Assay was used for sequencing of TCRbeta CDR3 regions. TCRdb's version of the immuneACCESS table is confined to in-frame rearrangements and falls short of the full clone set. An unresolved V gene accounts for under half of the shortfall where checked; the remainder is of unknown origin. The sample table contains about 34,000 clones; only one count was recorded for roughly 80% of them. The top ten constitute about 10% of the sample.

The sample belongs to a study of OX40 agonist ivuxolimab in advanced cancers. For context, the study as a whole: The costimulatory receptor OX40 (CD134) was targeted by ivuxolimab, a fully human IgG2 agonistic monoclonal antibody. Intravenous ivuxolimab was administered to patients every 2 weeks at six dose levels: 0.01, 0.1, 0.3, 1.5, 3 and 10 mg/kg. Of the approximately 54 dose-escalation patients, hepatocellular carcinoma was present in around 20, melanoma in roughly 15, renal cell carcinoma in 9 and head and neck cancer in 9. In the dose-escalation cohort, over 65% of patients were male, and the mean age was around 60 years, with a range of roughly 23 to 85. Prior anti-PD-1, anti-PD-L1 or anti-CTLA-4 therapy was permitted, and 30% to 50% of dose-escalation patients had received checkpoint inhibitors. Partial responses occurred in three dose-escalation patients: two with cutaneous melanoma and one with hepatocellular carcinoma. The purpose of peripheral TCRbeta sequencing was to test whether ivuxolimab changed TCR sequence diversity and led to clonal T-cell expansion. The monotherapy dose-escalation portion (N ≈ 50 patients) of the phase I ivuxolimab trial is reported in the paper.

The study at large found these results: Low levels of normalized T-cell clonal expansion were also seen in some patients who did not respond. In the 0.1-3.0 mg/kg groups, partial responders had among the lowest normalized peripheral clonal expansion, particularly in CD8+ T cells. Clonal expansion of both CD4+ and CD8+ blood T cells was observed from baseline to week 6 at doses 0.1 to 3.0 mg/kg. Antigen specificity was not determined for the clonally expanded peripheral T cells. After ivuxolimab, CD8+ T cells had more expanded clones than CD4+ T cells on average.

CDR1 and CDR2 are drawn from the germline V gene: SGHVS, FNYEAQ. V trim: 5 bases; J trim: 5 bases; unmatched bases: 4. From the cysteine through the phenylalanine, the CDR3 covers 14 amino acids. Solely the CDR3 DNA is kept, with 42 bases framed from the first base. The source was CD4+ or CD8+ T cells sorted from blood, collected in a trial of the OX40 agonist ivuxolimab. The TCR was taken from an adult with an advanced solid tumor such as melanoma, head and neck, liver or kidney cancer. Here the chain combines TRBV7-6 and TRBJ2-7; the junction holds 12 bases that match TRBD1. The nucleotide sequence is TGTGCCAGCAGCGCCGGGACAGGGGGCAACGAGCAGTACTTC. The encoded protein is CASSAGTGGNEQYF.